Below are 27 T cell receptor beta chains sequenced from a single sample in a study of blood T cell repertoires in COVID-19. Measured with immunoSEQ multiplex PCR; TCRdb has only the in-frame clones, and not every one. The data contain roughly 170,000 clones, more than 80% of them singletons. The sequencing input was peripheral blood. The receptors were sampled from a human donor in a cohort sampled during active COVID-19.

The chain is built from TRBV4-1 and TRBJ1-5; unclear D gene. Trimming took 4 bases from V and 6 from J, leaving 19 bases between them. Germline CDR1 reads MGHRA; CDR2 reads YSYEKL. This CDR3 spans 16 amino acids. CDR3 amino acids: CASSPGQLNLSQPQHF. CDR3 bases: TGCGCCAGCAGCCCGGGTCAACTAAATCTCAGTCAGCCCCAGCATTTT.

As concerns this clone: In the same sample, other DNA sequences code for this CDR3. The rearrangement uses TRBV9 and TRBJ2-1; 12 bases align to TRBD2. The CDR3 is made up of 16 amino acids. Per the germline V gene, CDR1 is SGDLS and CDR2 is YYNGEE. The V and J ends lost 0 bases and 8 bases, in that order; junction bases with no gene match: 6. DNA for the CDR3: TGTGCCAGCAGCGTAGCTCCTAGCGGGGGGGCTTATGAGCAGTTCTTC. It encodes CASSVAPSGGAYEQFF.

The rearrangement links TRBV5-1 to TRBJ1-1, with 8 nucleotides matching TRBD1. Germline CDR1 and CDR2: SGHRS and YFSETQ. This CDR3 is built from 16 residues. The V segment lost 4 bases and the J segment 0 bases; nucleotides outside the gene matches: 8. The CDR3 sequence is CASSSRDRTMNTEAFF. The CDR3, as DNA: TGCGCCAGCAGCAGCCGGGACAGGACCATGAACACTGAAGCTTTCTTT. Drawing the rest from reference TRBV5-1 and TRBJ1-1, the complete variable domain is KAGVTQTPRYLIKTRGQQVTLSCSPISGHRSVSWYQQTPGQGLQFLFEYFSETQRNKGNFPGRFSGRQFSNSRSEMNVSTLELGDSALYLCASSSRDRTMNTEAFFGQGTRLTVV.

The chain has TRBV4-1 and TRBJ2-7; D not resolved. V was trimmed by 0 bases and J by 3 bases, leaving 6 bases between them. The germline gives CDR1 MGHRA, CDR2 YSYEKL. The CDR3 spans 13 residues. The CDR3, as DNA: TGCGCCAGCAGCCAAGAAGTGCGCTACGAGCAGTACTTC. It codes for CASSQEVRYEQYF.

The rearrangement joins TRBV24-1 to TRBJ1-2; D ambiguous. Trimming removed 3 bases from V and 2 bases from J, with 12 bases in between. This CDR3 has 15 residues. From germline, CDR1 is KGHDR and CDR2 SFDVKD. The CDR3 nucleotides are TGTGCCACCAGTGATAGATCAGAGGTGAACTATGGCTACACCTTC. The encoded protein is CATSDRSEVNYGYTF.

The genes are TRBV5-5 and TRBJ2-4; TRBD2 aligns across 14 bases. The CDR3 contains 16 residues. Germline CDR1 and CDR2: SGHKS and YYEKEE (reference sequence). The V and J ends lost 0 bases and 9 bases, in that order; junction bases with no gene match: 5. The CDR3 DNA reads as TGTGCCAGCAGCTTGGGACTAGCGGGGGGGCCCAGCATTCAGTACTTC. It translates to CASSLGLAGGPSIQYF.

CDR3 DNA sequence: TGTGCCAGCAGCCTAATACCGGGACAGGGAGACAATGAGCAGTTCTTC. Protein product: CASSLIPGQGDNEQFF. This rearrangement joins TRBV14 to TRBJ2-1, with 9 bases that match TRBD1. CDR1 and CDR2 from the germline V gene are SGHDN and FVKESK. CDR3 length: 16 residues. V gave up 4 bases and J gave up 5 bases; unmatched junction bases: 9.

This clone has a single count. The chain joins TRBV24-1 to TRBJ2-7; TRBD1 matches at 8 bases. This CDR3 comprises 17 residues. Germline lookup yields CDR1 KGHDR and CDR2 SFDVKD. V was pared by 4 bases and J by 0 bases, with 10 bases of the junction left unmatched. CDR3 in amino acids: CATSDPVRDRISYEQYF. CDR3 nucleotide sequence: TGTGCCACCAGTGACCCTGTCCGGGACAGGATCTCCTACGAGCAGTACTTC.

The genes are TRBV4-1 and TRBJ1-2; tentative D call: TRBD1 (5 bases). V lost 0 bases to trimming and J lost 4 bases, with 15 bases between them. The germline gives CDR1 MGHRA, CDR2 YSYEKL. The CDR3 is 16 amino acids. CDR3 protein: CASSQDRAGYPYGYTF. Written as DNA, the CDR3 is TGCGCCAGCAGCCAAGATCGGGCAGGGTATCCCTATGGCTACACCTTC.

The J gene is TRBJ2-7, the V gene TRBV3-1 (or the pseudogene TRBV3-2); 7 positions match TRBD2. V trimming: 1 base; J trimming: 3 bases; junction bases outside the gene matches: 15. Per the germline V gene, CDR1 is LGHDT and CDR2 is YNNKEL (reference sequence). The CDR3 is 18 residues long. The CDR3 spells CASSQGLGGGSLNYEQYF. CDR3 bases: TGTGCCAGCAGCCAAGGGCTTGGGGGGGGGAGCTTGAACTACGAGCAGTACTTC.

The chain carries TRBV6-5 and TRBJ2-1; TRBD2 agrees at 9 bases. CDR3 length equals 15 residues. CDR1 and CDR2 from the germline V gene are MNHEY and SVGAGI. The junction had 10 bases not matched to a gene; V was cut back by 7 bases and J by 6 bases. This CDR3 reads CASNMEGGGANEQFF. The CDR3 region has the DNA TGTGCCAGCAATATGGAGGGCGGGGGGGCCAATGAGCAGTTCTTC.

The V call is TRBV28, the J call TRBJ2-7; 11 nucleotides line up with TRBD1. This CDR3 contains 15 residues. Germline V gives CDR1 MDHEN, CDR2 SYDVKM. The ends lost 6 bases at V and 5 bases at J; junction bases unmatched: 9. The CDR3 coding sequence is TGTGCCAGCAGCGCCCCGGGACAGGGGGAAAACGAGCAGTACTTC. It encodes CASSAPGQGENEQYF. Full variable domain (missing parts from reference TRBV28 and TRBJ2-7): DVKVTQSSRYLVKRTGEKVFLECVQDMDHENMFWYRQDPGLGLRLIYFSYDVKMKEKGDIPEGYSVSREKKERFSLILESASTNQTSMYLCASSAPGQGENEQYFGPGTRLTVT.

CDR3 nucleotides: TGCGCCAGCAGCCCCGGTCCCAGGGCCCGAAACACTGAAGCTTTCTTT. Protein: CASSPGPRARNTEAFF. This rearrangement joins TRBV4-1 to TRBJ1-1; maybe TRBD1 (5 bases). The CDR3 has 16 amino acids. Germline V gene sequence: CDR1 MGHRA, CDR2 YSYEKL. Trimming stripped 4 bases from V and 2 bases from J, with 17 bases between.

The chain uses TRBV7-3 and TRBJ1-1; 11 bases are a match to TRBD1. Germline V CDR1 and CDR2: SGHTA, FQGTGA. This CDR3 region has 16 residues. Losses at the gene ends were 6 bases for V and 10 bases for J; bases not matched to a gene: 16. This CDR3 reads CASSRDRGAAHKRAFF. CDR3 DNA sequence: TGTGCCAGCAGTCGGGACAGGGGGGCTGCGCACAAACGAGCTTTCTTT.

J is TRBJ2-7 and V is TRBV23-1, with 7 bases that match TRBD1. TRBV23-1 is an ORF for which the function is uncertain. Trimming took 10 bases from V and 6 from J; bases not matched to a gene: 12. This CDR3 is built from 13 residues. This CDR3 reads CANAITHRGEQYF. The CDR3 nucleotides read TGCGCCAACGCTATTACACACAGGGGCGAGCAGTACTTC.

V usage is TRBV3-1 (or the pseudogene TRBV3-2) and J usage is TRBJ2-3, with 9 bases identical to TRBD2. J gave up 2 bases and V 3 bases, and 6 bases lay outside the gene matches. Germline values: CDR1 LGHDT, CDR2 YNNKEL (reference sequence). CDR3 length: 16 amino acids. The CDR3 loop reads CASSHSTSGFTDTQYF. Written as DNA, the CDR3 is TGTGCCAGCAGCCATTCTACTAGCGGGTTCACAGATACGCAGTATTTT.

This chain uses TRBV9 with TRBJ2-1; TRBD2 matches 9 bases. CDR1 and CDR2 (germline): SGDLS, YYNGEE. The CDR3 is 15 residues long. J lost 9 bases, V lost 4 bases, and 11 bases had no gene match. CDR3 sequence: CASSPDGGGAGEQFF. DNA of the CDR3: TGTGCCAGCAGCCCAGACGGCGGGGGGGCGGGTGAGCAGTTCTTC.

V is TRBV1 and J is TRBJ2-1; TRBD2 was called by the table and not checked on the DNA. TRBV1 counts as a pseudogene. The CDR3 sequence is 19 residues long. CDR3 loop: CTSSQEEREKRLSYNEQFF. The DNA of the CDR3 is TGCACCAGCAGCCAAGAAGAGAGGGAAAAAAGGTTGTCCTACAATGAGCAGTTCTTC.

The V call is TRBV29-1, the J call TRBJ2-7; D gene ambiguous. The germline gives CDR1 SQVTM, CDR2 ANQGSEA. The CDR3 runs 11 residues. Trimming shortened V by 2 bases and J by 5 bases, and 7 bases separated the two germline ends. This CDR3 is CSVELGHEQYF. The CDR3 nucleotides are TGCAGCGTTGAACTGGGCCACGAGCAGTACTTC.

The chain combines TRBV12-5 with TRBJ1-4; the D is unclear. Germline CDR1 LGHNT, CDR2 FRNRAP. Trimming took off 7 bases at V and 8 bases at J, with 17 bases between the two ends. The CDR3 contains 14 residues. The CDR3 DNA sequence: TGTGCTAGTGCCCTAGAGACACGAGGGGAAAAACTGTTTTTT. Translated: CASALETRGEKLFF. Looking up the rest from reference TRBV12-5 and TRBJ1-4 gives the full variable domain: DARVTQTPRHKVTEMGQEVTMRCQPILGHNTVFWYRQTMMQGLELLAYFRNRAPLDDSGMPKDRFSAEMPDATLATLKIQPSEPRDSAVYFCASALETRGEKLFFGSGTQLSVL.

The CDR3 DNA reads as TGTGCCAGCTCACCAAATCAGGGAGGGAATCAGCCCCAGCATTTT. Amino acid sequence: CASSPNQGGNQPQHF. The chain combines TRBV18 with TRBJ1-5; tentative D call: TRBD1 (5 bases). The CDR3 spans 15 residues. The V end lost 2 bases, the J end lost 4 bases, and 12 bases lay between the germline ends. The germline gives CDR1 KGHSH, CDR2 LQKENI.

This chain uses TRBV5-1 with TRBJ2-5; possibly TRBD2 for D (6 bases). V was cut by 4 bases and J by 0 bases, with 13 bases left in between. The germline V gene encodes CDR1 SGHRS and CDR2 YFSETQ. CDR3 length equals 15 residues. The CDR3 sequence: CASSGGSMYQETQYF. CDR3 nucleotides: TGCGCCAGCAGCGGGGGGTCTATGTACCAAGAGACCCAGTACTTC.

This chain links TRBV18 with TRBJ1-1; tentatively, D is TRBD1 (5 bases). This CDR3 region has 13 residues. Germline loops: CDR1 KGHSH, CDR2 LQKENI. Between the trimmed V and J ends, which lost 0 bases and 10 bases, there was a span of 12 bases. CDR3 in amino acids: CASSPPQGPGAFF. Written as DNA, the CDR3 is TGTGCCAGCTCACCACCGCAGGGCCCCGGAGCTTTCTTT.

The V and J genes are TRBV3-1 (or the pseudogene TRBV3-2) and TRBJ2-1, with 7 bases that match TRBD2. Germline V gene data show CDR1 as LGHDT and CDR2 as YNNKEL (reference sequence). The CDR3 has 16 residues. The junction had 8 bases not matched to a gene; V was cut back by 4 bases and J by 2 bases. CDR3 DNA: TGTGCCAGCAGCCTACCCAAGCGGGGCCCCTACAATGAGCAGTTCTTC. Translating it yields CASSLPKRGPYNEQFF.

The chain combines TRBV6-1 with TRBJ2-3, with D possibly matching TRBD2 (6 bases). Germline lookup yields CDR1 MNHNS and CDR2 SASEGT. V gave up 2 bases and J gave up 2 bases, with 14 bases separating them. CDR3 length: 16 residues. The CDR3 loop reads CASSELRPGDTDTQYF. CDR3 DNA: TGTGCCAGCAGTGAACTACGACCGGGGGACACAGATACGCAGTATTTT.

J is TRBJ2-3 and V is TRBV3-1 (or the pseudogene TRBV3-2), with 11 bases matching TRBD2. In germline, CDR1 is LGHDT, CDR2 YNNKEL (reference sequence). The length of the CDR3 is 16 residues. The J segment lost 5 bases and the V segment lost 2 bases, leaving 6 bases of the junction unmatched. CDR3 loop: CASSQLNSGGVDTQYF. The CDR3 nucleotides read TGTGCCAGCAGCCAACTCAATAGCGGGGGGGTAGATACGCAGTATTTT.

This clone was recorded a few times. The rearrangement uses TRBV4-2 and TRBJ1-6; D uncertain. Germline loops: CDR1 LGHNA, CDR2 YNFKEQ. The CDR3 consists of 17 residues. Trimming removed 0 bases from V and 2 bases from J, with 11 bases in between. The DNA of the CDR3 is TGTGCCAGCAGCCAAGACCCACCAGAAACCTATAATTCACCCCTCCACTTT. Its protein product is CASSQDPPETYNSPLHF.